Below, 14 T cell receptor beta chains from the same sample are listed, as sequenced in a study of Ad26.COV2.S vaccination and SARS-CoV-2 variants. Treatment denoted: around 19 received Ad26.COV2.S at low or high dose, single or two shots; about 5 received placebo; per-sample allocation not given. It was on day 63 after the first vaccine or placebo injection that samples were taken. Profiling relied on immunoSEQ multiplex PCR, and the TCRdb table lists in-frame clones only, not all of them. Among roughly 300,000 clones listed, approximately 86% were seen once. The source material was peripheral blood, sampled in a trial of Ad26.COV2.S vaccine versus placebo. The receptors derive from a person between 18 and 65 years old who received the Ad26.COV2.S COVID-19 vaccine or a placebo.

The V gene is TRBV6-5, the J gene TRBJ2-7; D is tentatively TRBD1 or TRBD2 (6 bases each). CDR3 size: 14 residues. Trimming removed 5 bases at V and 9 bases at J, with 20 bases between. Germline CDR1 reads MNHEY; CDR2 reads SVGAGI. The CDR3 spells CASSPTEGGLGQYF. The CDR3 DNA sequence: TGTGCCAGCAGTCCCACAGAGGGGGGCCTGGGGCAGTACTTC.

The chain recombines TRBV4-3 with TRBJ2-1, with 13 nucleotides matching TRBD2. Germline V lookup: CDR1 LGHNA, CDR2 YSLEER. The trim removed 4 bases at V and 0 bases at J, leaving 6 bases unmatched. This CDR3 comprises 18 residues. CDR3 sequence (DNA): TGCGCCAGCAGCCGCGGACTAGCGGGGGTGAGCTCCTACAATGAGCAGTTCTTC. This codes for CASSRGLAGVSSYNEQFF.

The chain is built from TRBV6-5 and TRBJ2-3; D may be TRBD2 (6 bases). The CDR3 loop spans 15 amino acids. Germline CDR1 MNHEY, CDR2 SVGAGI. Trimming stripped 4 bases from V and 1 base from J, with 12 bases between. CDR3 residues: CASSLRLVGTDTQYF. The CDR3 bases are TGTGCCAGCAGTTTACGACTAGTGGGCACAGATACGCAGTATTTT.

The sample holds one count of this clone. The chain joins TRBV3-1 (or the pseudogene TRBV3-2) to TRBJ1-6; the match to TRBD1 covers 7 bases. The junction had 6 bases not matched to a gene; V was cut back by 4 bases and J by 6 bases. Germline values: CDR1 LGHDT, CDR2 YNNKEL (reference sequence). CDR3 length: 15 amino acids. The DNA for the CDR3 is TGTGCCAGCAGCCCCTCAGGGGGGTCTAATTCACCCCTCCACTTT. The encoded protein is CASSPSGGSNSPLHF.

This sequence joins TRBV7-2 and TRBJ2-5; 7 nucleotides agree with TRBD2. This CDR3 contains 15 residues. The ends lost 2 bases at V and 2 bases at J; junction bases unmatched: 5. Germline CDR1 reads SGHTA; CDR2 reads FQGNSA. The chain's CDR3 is CASSLLSGSQETQYF. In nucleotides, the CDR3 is TGTGCCAGCAGCTTACTTAGCGGGTCGCAAGAGACCCAGTACTTC.

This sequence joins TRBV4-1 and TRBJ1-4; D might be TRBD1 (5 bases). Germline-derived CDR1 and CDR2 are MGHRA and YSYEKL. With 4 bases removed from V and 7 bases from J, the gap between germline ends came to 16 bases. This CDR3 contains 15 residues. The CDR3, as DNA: TGCGCCAGCAGCCTCCTGGGGGGGTCAAGTGAAAAACTGTTTTTT. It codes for CASSLLGGSSEKLFF.

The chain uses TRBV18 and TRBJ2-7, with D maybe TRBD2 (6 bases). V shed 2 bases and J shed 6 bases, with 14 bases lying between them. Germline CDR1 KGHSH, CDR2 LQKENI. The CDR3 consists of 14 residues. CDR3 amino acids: CASSPIAGHGEQYF. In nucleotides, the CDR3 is TGTGCCAGCTCACCAATTGCGGGGCACGGCGAGCAGTACTTC. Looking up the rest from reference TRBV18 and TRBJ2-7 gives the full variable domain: NAGVMQNPRHLVRRRGQEARLRCSPMKGHSHVYWYRQLPEEGLKFMVYLQKENIIDESGMPKERFSAEFPKEGPSILRIQQVVRGDSAAYFCASSPIAGHGEQYFGPGTRLTVT.

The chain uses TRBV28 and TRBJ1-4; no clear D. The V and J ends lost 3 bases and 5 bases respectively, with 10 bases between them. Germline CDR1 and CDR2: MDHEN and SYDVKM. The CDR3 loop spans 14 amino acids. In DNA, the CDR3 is TGTGCCAGCAGTTTGGAGCCCCTAAATGAAAAACTGTTTTTT. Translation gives CASSLEPLNEKLFF. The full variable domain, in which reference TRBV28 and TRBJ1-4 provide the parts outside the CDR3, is DVKVTQSSRYLVKRTGEKVFLECVQDMDHENMFWYRQDPGLGLRLIYFSYDVKMKEKGDIPEGYSVSREKKERFSLILESASTNQTSMYLCASSLEPLNEKLFFGSGTQLSVL.

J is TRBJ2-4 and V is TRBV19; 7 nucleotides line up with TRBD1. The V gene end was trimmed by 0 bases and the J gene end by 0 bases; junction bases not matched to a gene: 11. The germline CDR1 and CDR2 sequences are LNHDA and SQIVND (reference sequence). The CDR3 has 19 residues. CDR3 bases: TGTGCCAGTAGTATAGATCACACAGGGGCCGGGATAGCCAAAAACATTCAGTACTTC. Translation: CASSIDHTGAGIAKNIQYF.

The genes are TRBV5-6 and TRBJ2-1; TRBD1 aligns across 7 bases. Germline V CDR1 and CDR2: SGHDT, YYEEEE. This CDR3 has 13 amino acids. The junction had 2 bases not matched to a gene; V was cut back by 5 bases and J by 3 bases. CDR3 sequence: CASRRQGYNEQFF. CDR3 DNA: TGTGCCAGCAGGCGACAGGGCTACAATGAGCAGTTCTTC.

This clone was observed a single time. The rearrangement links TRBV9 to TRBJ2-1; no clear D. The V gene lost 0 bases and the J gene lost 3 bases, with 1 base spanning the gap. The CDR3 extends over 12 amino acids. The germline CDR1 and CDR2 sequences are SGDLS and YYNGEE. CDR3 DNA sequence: TGTGCCAGCAGCGTAGACTACAATGAGCAGTTCTTC. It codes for CASSVDYNEQFF.

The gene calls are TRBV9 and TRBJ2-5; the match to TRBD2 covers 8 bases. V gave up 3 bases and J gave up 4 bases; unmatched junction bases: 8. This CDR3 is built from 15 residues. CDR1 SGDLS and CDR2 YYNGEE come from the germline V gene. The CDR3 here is CASSDLAGGGETQYF. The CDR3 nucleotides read TGTGCCAGCAGCGATCTGGCGGGGGGCGGAGAGACCCAGTACTTC.

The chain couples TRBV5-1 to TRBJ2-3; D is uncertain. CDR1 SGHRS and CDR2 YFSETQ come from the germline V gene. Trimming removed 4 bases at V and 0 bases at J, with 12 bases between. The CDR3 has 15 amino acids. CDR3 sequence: CASSLQPGSTDTQYF. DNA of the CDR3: TGCGCCAGCAGCCTCCAGCCAGGCAGCACAGATACGCAGTATTTT.

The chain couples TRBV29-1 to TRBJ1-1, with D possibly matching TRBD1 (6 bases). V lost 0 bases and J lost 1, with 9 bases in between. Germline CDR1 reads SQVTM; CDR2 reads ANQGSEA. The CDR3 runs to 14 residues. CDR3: CSVEENRENTEAFF. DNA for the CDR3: TGCAGCGTTGAAGAGAACAGGGAGAACACTGAAGCTTTCTTT.